This entry is about one TCR beta chain. The antigen is not known. These data belong to a study of cytomegalovirus exposure and HLA in healthy donors. Looked up from germline, CDR1 is SQVTM and CDR2 is ANQGSEA. Unmatched junction bases numbered 8, after V lost 5 bases and J lost 1 base. This CDR3 has 15 amino acids. Vbeta (60) and Jbeta (13) primers were used in the PCR. The protocol was immunoSEQ multiplex PCR, while the TCRdb copy is restricted to in-frame clones and leaves out a portion. The sample has around 91,000 clones; approximately 89% are singletons. Study-wide findings and caveats: Analyses of presence/absence relied on an assumption of roughly uniform sequencing depth across donors.

The gene calls are TRBV29-1 and TRBJ2-1; the match to TRBD2 covers 7 bases. The receptor's source is a man aged 30-40 years in good health and CMV-seropositive. The sequencing input was PBMCs. CDR3 region: CSVLGGSRSYNEQFF. CDR3 DNA: TGCAGCGTTCTAGGCGGGAGTCGATCCTACAATGAGCAGTTCTTC.